What follows are 18 T cell receptor beta chains derived from one specimen sequenced in a study of blood T cell repertoires in COVID-19. Generated by immunoSEQ multiplex PCR, the TCRdb table keeps only in-frame clones and is missing some. The sample includes under 150,000 clones, roughly 90% of them seen just once. Material: peripheral blood. These receptor sequences come from a man aged 50 or older with active COVID-19.

The rearrangement uses TRBV5-5 and TRBJ1-2; weak D call: TRBD1 (6 bases). Germline loops: CDR1 SGHKS, CDR2 YYEKEE (reference sequence). V lost 3 bases to trimming and J lost 4 bases, with 13 bases between them. The CDR3 extends over 14 amino acids. CDR3 coding DNA: TGTGCCAGCAGCTCGTTGGACAGTGGCTATGGCTACACCTTC. Protein sequence: CASSSLDSGYGYTF.

The chain combines TRBV7-9 with TRBJ1-5; a possible D gene is TRBD1 (5 bases). The CDR3 runs 15 residues. CDR1 and CDR2 (germline): SEHNR, FQNEAQ (reference sequence). Deletions cut 3 bases from V and 3 bases from J, with 12 bases between. The CDR3 nucleotides read TGTGCCAGCAGCTTGGGCGGGGGAATCAATCAGCCCCAGCATTTT. It encodes CASSLGGGINQPQHF.

Only one count was recorded for this clone. This chain connects TRBV18 to TRBJ2-5, with 8 bases lining up with TRBD2. From germline, CDR1 is KGHSH and CDR2 LQKENI. V trimming: 3 bases; J trimming: 1 base; junction bases outside the gene matches: 4. The CDR3 sequence is 15 residues long. CDR3 region: CASSPIAGPQETQYF. The DNA of the CDR3 is TGTGCCAGCTCACCGATAGCGGGACCCCAAGAGACCCAGTACTTC. Together with reference TRBV18 and TRBJ2-5, the CDR3 gives the full variable domain: NAGVMQNPRHLVRRRGQEARLRCSPMKGHSHVYWYRQLPEEGLKFMVYLQKENIIDESGMPKERFSAEFPKEGPSILRIQQVVRGDSAAYFCASSPIAGPQETQYFGPGTRLLVL.

V gene TRBV13 combines with J gene TRBJ2-7, with TRBD2 matching 8 bases. In germline, CDR1 is PRHDT, CDR2 FYEKMQ (reference sequence). This CDR3 comprises 14 residues. J gave up 2 bases and V 4 bases, and 4 bases lay outside the gene matches. This chain's CDR3 is CASSSERGTYEQYF. The CDR3 DNA is TGTGCCAGCAGCTCAGAGCGGGGGACCTACGAGCAGTACTTC.

The rearrangement links TRBV2 to TRBJ2-5; maybe TRBD1 (6 bases). V was trimmed by 6 bases and J by 2 bases, leaving 25 bases between them. Germline lookup yields CDR1 SNHLY and CDR2 FYNNEI. The CDR3 covers 18 residues. CDR3 coding DNA: TGTGCCAGCAGGGACAGTTCGGGGACCGTAACGGTACAAGAGACCCAGTACTTC. It encodes CASRDSSGTVTVQETQYF.

This chain links TRBV30 with TRBJ1-2, with a weak D call TRBD1 (6 bases). Per germline, CDR1 GTSNPN and CDR2 SVGIG (reference sequence). V was pared by 2 bases and J by 7 bases, with 11 bases between. The CDR3 is 12 amino acids. The CDR3: CAWSTGYGGYTF. In DNA, the CDR3 is TGTGCCTGGAGTACAGGGTACGGTGGCTACACCTTC. Together with reference TRBV30 and TRBJ1-2, the CDR3 gives the full variable domain: SQTIHQWPATLVQPVGSPLSLECTVEGTSNPNLYWYRQAAGRGLQLLFYSVGIGQISSEVPQNLSASRPQDRQFILSSKKLLLSDSGFYLCAWSTGYGGYTFGSGTRLTVV.

The chain combines TRBV6-5 with TRBJ1-5, with 11 nucleotides matching TRBD1. The CDR3 totals 15 residues. CDR1 is MNHEY, CDR2 SVGAGI, per germline. Trimming cost V 7 bases and J 4 bases; bases outside gene matches: 6. Here the CDR3 reads CASTRGQGVNQPQHF. In DNA form, the CDR3 reads TGTGCCAGCACACGGGGACAGGGGGTGAATCAGCCCCAGCATTTT.

V usage is TRBV28 and J usage is TRBJ2-2; D is unresolved. Germline values: CDR1 MDHEN, CDR2 SYDVKM. V was pared by 2 bases and J by 8 bases, with 12 bases between. The CDR3 is 14 residues long. The CDR3 here is CASSLPGAGGELFF. The DNA of the CDR3 is TGTGCCAGCAGTTTACCGGGTGCCGGAGGGGAGCTGTTTTTT.

This sequence joins TRBV3-1 (or the pseudogene TRBV3-2) and TRBJ2-7; TRBD2 matches 7 bases. The germline V gene has CDR1 LGHDT and CDR2 YNNKEL (reference sequence). This CDR3 comprises 15 residues. V lost 1 base, J lost 3 bases, and 6 bases stayed unmatched. CDR3 residues: CASSQGLGGHYEQYF. CDR3 DNA sequence: TGTGCCAGCAGCCAAGGTTTGGGAGGGCACTACGAGCAGTACTTC.

The chain carries TRBV19 and TRBJ1-3, with 9 bases matching TRBD1. J gave up 3 bases and V 2 bases, and 14 bases lay outside the gene matches. The germline gives CDR1 LNHDA, CDR2 SQIVND (reference sequence). CDR3 length: 19 residues. This chain's CDR3 is CASSIRGQGRLTSGNTIYF. CDR3 in DNA: TGTGCCAGTAGTATAAGGGGACAGGGAAGACTTACTAGTGGAAACACCATATATTTT.

V gene TRBV12-3 or TRBV12-4 combines with J gene TRBJ2-7, with D unclear. The length of the CDR3 is 13 residues. Trimming took off 6 bases at V and 5 bases at J, with 14 bases between the two ends. The CDR3 DNA reads TGTGCCAGCAGGAATACTTTTATGGACGAGCAGTACTTC. Encoded protein: CASRNTFMDEQYF.

The chain's CDR3 is CASTGTLFYEQYF. CDR3 coding DNA: TGTGCCAGCACCGGGACACTTTTCTACGAGCAGTACTTC. V is TRBV2 and J is TRBJ2-7; a possible D gene is TRBD1 (6 bases). With 7 bases removed from V and 3 bases from J, the gap between germline ends came to 13 bases. Germline CDR1 and CDR2: SNHLY and FYNNEI. The CDR3 runs 13 residues.

The CDR3 bases are TGTGCCAGCAAAATGGACCAGGGAATCATCTACGAGCAGTACGTC. Translating it yields CASKMDQGIIYEQYV. The V gene is TRBV6-5, the J gene TRBJ2-7; D is possibly TRBD1 (5 bases). The CDR3 is 15 amino acids. Germline CDR1 is MNHEY and CDR2 is SVGAGI. V shed 7 bases and J shed 3 bases, with 19 bases lying between them.

This chain uses TRBV4-2 with TRBJ2-7, with D tentatively TRBD2 (5 bases). Germline values: CDR1 LGHNA, CDR2 YNFKEQ. The CDR3 runs 14 residues. Trimming took 0 bases from V and 7 from J, leaving 13 bases between them. In DNA, the CDR3 is TGTGCCAGCAGCCAAGATAGCCAGACGGGGGAGCAGTACTTC. It specifies CASSQDSQTGEQYF.

This clone was picked up one time. The chain's CDR3 is CASSLGQGAQNGYTF. The DNA for the CDR3 is TGCGCCAGCAGCTTGGGCCAGGGGGCGCAGAATGGCTACACCTTC. The chain combines TRBV5-1 with TRBJ1-2; 8 nucleotides align to TRBD1. Germline CDR1 is SGHRS and CDR2 is YFSETQ. The V and J ends lost 0 bases and 6 bases, in that order; junction bases with no gene match: 7. The CDR3 consists of 15 residues. Full variable domain (missing parts from reference TRBV5-1 and TRBJ1-2): KAGVTQTPRYLIKTRGQQVTLSCSPISGHRSVSWYQQTPGQGLQFLFEYFSETQRNKGNFPGRFSGRQFSNSRSEMNVSTLELGDSALYLCASSLGQGAQNGYTFGSGTRLTVV.

This chain uses TRBV11-2 with TRBJ1-6, with 9 bases identical to TRBD1. V lost 5 bases to trimming and J lost 10 bases; unmatched junction nucleotides: 21. Germline-derived CDR1 and CDR2 are SGHAT and FQNNGV. The CDR3 sequence is 19 residues long. CDR3 region: CASSPRPGQGRFTGSPLHF. CDR3 nucleotides: TGTGCCAGCAGCCCAAGACCGGGACAGGGACGATTCACTGGGTCACCCCTCCACTTT.

The chain employs TRBV7-7 and TRBJ2-1; 7 bases match TRBD1. The CDR3 is made up of 13 amino acids. V dropped 6 bases and J dropped 5; count of bases not matched to a gene: 4. Germline lookup yields CDR1 SSHAT and CDR2 FNYEAQ (reference sequence). CDR3 in amino acids: CASSPDRNNEQFF. CDR3 nucleotide sequence: TGTGCCAGCAGTCCGGACAGGAACAATGAGCAGTTCTTC.

In this sample, this clone turned up once. The chain has TRBV5-4 and TRBJ1-2; 7 positions agree with TRBD1. CDR3 length: 13 residues. The J segment lost 2 bases and the V segment lost 4 bases, leaving 2 bases of the junction unmatched. Germline-derived CDR1 and CDR2 are SGHNT and YYREEE (reference sequence). The CDR3 region is CASSQTGNYGYTF. The DNA of the CDR3 is TGTGCCAGCAGCCAGACAGGGAACTATGGCTACACCTTC. Based on the CDR3 plus reference TRBV5-4 and TRBJ1-2, the full variable domain is ETGVTQSPTHLIKTRGQQVTLRCSSQSGHNTVSWYQQALGQGPQFIFQYYREEENGRGNFPPRFSGLQFPNYSSELNVNALELDDSALYLCASSQTGNYGYTFGSGTRLTVV.